The 11 T cell receptor beta chains listed next were all sequenced from one sample in a study of radiotherapy plus CTLA-4 blockade in lung cancer. Clones were read by immunoSEQ multiplex PCR, and TCRdb kept only the in-frame ones, dropping some. The sample shows 15,000 to 20,000 clones, about 83% of them seen only once. The specimen was peripheral blood, collected from a patient treated with radiotherapy plus ipilimumab. These receptors all stem from a human donor with non-small cell lung cancer whose response to radiotherapy plus ipilimumab could not be evaluated.

The V and J genes are TRBV5-4 and TRBJ2-7; 10 positions agree with TRBD2. V lost 4 bases and J lost 4; bases outside the gene matches: 14. The CDR3 extends over 17 amino acids. CDR1 is SGHNT and CDR2 is YYREEE in the germline V gene (reference sequence). The CDR3 reads CASSPRMSSGSRYEQYF. CDR3 DNA: TGTGCCAGCAGCCCCCGGATGTCTAGCGGGAGTAGGTACGAGCAGTACTTC.

This chain links TRBV6-1 with TRBJ2-5; 8 bases match TRBD2. J gave up 0 bases and V 5 bases, and 5 bases lay outside the gene matches. Per the germline V gene, CDR1 is MNHNS and CDR2 is SASEGT. The length of the CDR3 is 15 residues. The CDR3 protein is CASSRGRGDQETQYF. CDR3 in DNA: TGTGCCAGCAGTCGTGGGCGGGGGGACCAAGAGACCCAGTACTTC.

The genes are TRBV7-9 and TRBJ2-1; 11 nucleotides match TRBD2. The CDR3 is 17 amino acids. The germline V gene has CDR1 SEHNR and CDR2 FQNEAQ (reference sequence). V lost 1 base and J lost 0; bases outside the gene matches: 2. The CDR3 region has the DNA TGTGCCAGCAGCTTAGTTAGCGGGGGGGTCTCCTACAATGAGCAGTTCTTC. The encoded protein is CASSLVSGGVSYNEQFF. Combining the CDR3 with reference TRBV7-9 and TRBJ2-1 gives the whole variable domain DTGVSQNPRHKITKRGQNVTFRCDPISEHNRLYWYRQTLGQGPEFLTYFQNEAQLEKSRLLSDRFSAERPKGSFSTLEIQRTEQGDSAMYLCASSLVSGGVSYNEQFFGPGTRLTVL.

V and J are TRBV4-1 and TRBJ1-1, with TRBD1 matching over 9 bases. Germline lookup yields CDR1 MGHRA and CDR2 YSYEKL. The CDR3 contains 16 residues. V lost 5 bases and J lost 1; bases outside the gene matches: 8. The CDR3 is CASSGGNRGRNTEAFF. The CDR3 DNA is TGCGCCAGCAGCGGAGGAAACAGGGGGCGGAACACTGAAGCTTTCTTT.

The CDR3 sequence: CASSAGTGVKSTFYEQYF. The CDR3 DNA is TGTGCCAGCAGTGCCGGGACAGGGGTAAAGTCTACATTCTACGAGCAGTACTTC. This chain links TRBV6-1 with TRBJ2-7, with 10 bases aligning to TRBD1. The V segment lost 4 bases and the J segment 3 bases; nucleotides outside the gene matches: 15. Germline CDR1 is MNHNS and CDR2 is SASEGT. CDR3 size: 18 residues.

The V call is TRBV6-5, the J call TRBJ2-7; D is uncertain. V lost 8 bases and J lost 1, with 12 bases in between. This CDR3 spans 13 amino acids. From germline, CDR1 is MNHEY and CDR2 SVGAGI. CDR3 in DNA: TGTGCCAGCCAACCCCACACGTCCTACGAGCAGTACTTC. Its protein is CASQPHTSYEQYF.

The genes are TRBV5-1 and TRBJ1-1; 8 bases fit TRBD1. The CDR3 has 14 residues. Germline CDR1 reads SGHRS; CDR2 reads YFSETQ. V lost 8 bases, J lost 2 bases, and 8 bases stayed unmatched. The CDR3 sequence: CASSPGQANTEAFF. In DNA form, the CDR3 reads TGCGCCAGTTCTCCGGGACAGGCTAACACTGAAGCTTTCTTT. Together with reference TRBV5-1 and TRBJ1-1, the CDR3 gives the full variable domain: KAGVTQTPRYLIKTRGQQVTLSCSPISGHRSVSWYQQTPGQGLQFLFEYFSETQRNKGNFPGRFSGRQFSNSRSEMNVSTLELGDSALYLCASSPGQANTEAFFGQGTRLTVV.

As concerns this clone: This specimen includes other DNA sequences encoding the same CDR3. The chain recombines TRBV19 with TRBJ2-7; D might be TRBD1 (5 bases). CDR1 LNHDA and CDR2 SQIVND come from the germline V gene (reference sequence). Between the trimmed V and J ends, which lost 5 bases and 2 bases, there was a span of 16 bases. The CDR3 spans 15 residues. This CDR3 reads CASSGASRGPYEQYF. The CDR3 region has the DNA TGTGCCAGTAGTGGGGCCTCCCGAGGCCCCTACGAGCAGTACTTC.

The chain links TRBV11-2 to TRBJ2-3; TRBD1 is a possible D gene (8 bases). Germline lookup yields CDR1 SGHAT and CDR2 FQNNGV. This CDR3 spans 16 amino acids. The V end lost 5 bases, the J end lost 4 bases, and 19 bases lay between the germline ends. The CDR3 DNA is TGTGCCAGCAGCATTGCAGGGGGCGGGGGCCCAGATACGCAGTATTTT. Its translation is CASSIAGGGGPDTQYF.

V is TRBV2 and J is TRBJ2-1, with 13 bases aligning to TRBD2. CDR3 length: 15 amino acids. J lost 6 bases, V lost 5 bases, and 4 bases had no gene match. CDR1 SNHLY and CDR2 FYNNEI come from the germline V gene. The chain's CDR3 is CASSRLAGGFNEQFF. The CDR3 DNA reads TGTGCCAGCAGTCGACTAGCGGGAGGATTCAATGAGCAGTTCTTC.

The chain uses TRBV28 and TRBJ1-1; no reliable D call. V gave up 3 bases and J gave up 11 bases, with 13 bases separating them. The CDR3 has 12 residues. Germline V CDR1 and CDR2: MDHEN, SYDVKM. The CDR3 loop reads CASSLIRRVAFF. The CDR3 DNA reads as TGTGCCAGCAGTTTGATTCGGAGAGTGGCTTTCTTT.